This record looks at one TCR beta chain sequence and its context. Its antigen is unidentified. The CDR3 contains 15 residues. Germline trimming cut 5 bases from V and 0 bases from J; bases unmatched to any gene: 5. Germline CDR1 is SGHTA and CDR2 is FQGTGA. Next came a second PCR, run for about 7 to 12 cycles, which used a sample-barcoded 5' primer along with a J-beta primer mix. TCRdb reprocessed the 5' RACE reads with MiXCR, giving one entry per CDR3 protein. The repertoire includes around 750,000 distinct CDR3 sequences, roughly 50% of them detected once, and approximately 40% sits in the top ten. This entry belongs to a study of blood T cells in healthy people across ages. Study details: About one barcoded beta molecule per two T cells was captured by template switching. Findings of the study overall: Possibly, changes in expanded clonotypes were confounded because donor CMV status was unknown. Without sorted subsets, naive and antigen-experienced compartments could not be conclusively compared. Comparison with aged donors showed that long-lived donors had more naive CD4+ cells and higher diversity.

The sequenced sample was blood. The chain recombines TRBV7-3 with TRBJ2-7, with TRBD2 matching 9 bases. The sequence was obtained from a man of 80 years or more in good health. The CDR3 DNA sequence: TGTGCCAGCAGCCGCAGCGGGGGGAACTCCTACGAGCAGTACTTC. Protein sequence: CASSRSGGNSYEQYF. Complete variable domain (other parts from reference TRBV7-3 and TRBJ2-7): GAGVSQTPSNKVTEKGKYVELRCDPISGHTALYWYRQSLGQGPEFLIYFQGTGAADDSGLPNDRFFAVRPEGSVSTLKIQRTERGDSAVYLCASSRSGGNSYEQYFGPGTRLTVT.